The entry below describes one T cell receptor (beta chain). This clone was recorded only once. What antigen it recognizes has not been identified. No much larger clone is present one base from it, and per-base qualities are unavailable. This entry belongs to a study of shared clonotypes between healthy human individuals (dated by TCRdb to 2020 to 2021). Regarding the complete study: The cohort comprised a couple of women and a few men aged 18 to 49 years. Blood TCR repertoires of several healthy adults were deeply sequenced to estimate repertoire size and the extent of clonotype sharing between individuals. Between about 0.8 and 9 billion PBMCs per donor were obtained by leukapheresis. Libraries were prepared and TCR repertoires were sequenced by different laboratories using diverse techniques, in order to increase sequencing depth and limit assay-specific biases. For each donor, CD4 naive and CD4 memory were each run on three plates, CD8 naive on two plates, and CD8 memory on one plate. Points the paper makes about the study in general: Compared with non-shared clonotypes, clonotypes shared by all four sorted-subset donors had higher generation probabilities. Naive subsets generally had larger estimated clonotype richness than memory subsets did. Because the study included only a small number of donors, the genetic and exposure-history diversity represented was limited. Sampling was limited to blood, and TCR repertoires in tissue likely differ from TCR repertoires in blood. Roughly 5.2% of naive CD4, 3.5% of naive CD8, about 2.1% of memory CD4, and approximately 0.39% of memory CD8 clonotypes were shared across a handful of donors. Even with the large sequencing depth, rarefaction of the sorted-subset datasets indicated that sequencing was incomplete. Pairwise subsampling led to the expectation that sequencing depth would affect the degree of clonotype sharing among donors.

Trimming at the junction amounts to 6 bases on V and 9 bases on J, and the germline ends lie 18 bases apart. CDR1 MNHNY and CDR2 SVGAGI were looked up in the germline V gene (reference sequence). Spanning cysteine to phenylalanine, the CDR3 consists of 14 amino acids. The sequence is cut down to CDR3 DNA, 42 bases in frame from base 1. The donors were healthy, HIV-negative adults with no recently reported acute infections or vaccinations. All donors were Caucasian adults living in Nashville, Tennessee, USA. CD4+ T cells were enriched through magnetic negative selection, after which naive cells were positively selected on CD45RA and the remaining negative fraction served as the memory subset. Blood was obtained by leukapheresis, after which PBMCs were separated by Ficoll-Histopaque density gradient centrifugation and cryopreserved in liquid nitrogen vapor phase. Analytical flow cytometry was used to check the purity and quantity of every magnetically sorted T cell population. Genomic DNA was isolated from every sorted fraction and measured by UV absorbance on a Nanodrop 2000c.

Using the deep immunoSEQ assay, multiplex PCR amplified TCR CDR3 regions from genomic DNA. Genomic DNA extracted from each cell subset was distributed evenly over all wells of several immunoSEQ 96-well plates, and each plate served as one replicate. Each replicate PCR for sorted subsets received around 210 ng genomic DNA, equal to roughly 29,000 T cell genomes. Purified libraries were measured with a Qubit 3.0 fluorometer, size-checked on a Bioanalyzer 2100, and measured again with the KAPA Library Quantification kit. Each immunoSEQ 96-well plate was sequenced on its own single-read 150-cycle Illumina NextSeq 550 flow cell. Per the authors' processing: The immunoSEQ output contained only junctional sequences without quality scores, so filtering could not match that applied to full-length reads. To assign V/J genes and CDR3, sequences were annotated using PyIR, a Python wrapper for IgBLAST v1.9, with IMGT germline references. Any read was removed if the V/J assignment was weak (E-value above 1e-6), the CDR3 was missing, or the read contained stop codons, out-of-frame junctions, or ambiguous translated residues. A V3J clonotype was defined by an identical inferred V gene, J gene, and CDR3 amino acid sequence. Percentage overlap between repertoires was calculated by dividing the number of shared unique clonotypes by the size of the smaller repertoire. Repertoire richness was assessed with RTK rarefaction, the Chao1 estimator, and Recon v2.1 estimates of unobserved clonotypes. Generation probabilities for all TCRbeta clonotypes obtained by the gDNA method from a few donors were computed using OLGA. Not all clones reach the TCRdb copy of this immuneACCESS table, which keeps in-frame sequences only. Checked studies attribute under half of the gap to unresolved V genes and leave the rest unexplained. The DNA gave D and trimming, while V, J and clone size come from that table. The sample table records more than 2,000,000 clones; more than 80% of these occur just once. The ten largest clones add up to over 0.12% of the sample.

The sample comprised naive CD4+ T cells sorted from blood. In the paper's terms, the cell subset or site label means: CD45RA+ positively selected. The chain joins TRBV6-6 to TRBJ1-5; the D segment could be TRBD1, given 6 matching bases. The sequence was obtained from a young man in good health. The nucleotide sequence reads TGTGCCAGCAGGGATCCGGGACAAGAAGGGCCCCAGCATTTT. It encodes CASRDPGQEGPQHF.